Listed here are 11 T cell receptor beta chains from one sample, sequenced in a study of T cell repertoires in ileal Crohn's disease. Repertoires were generated with immunoSEQ multiplex PCR, while TCRdb's copy carries only in-frame clones and drops some. The data contain around 3,700 clones, roughly 90% of them seen just once; the ten biggest clones take up more than 10%. As to time point: proximal margin of the surgical specimen (macroscopically non-inflamed). The sample consisted of ileal tissue. The receptors were gathered from an adult with Crohn's disease.

This clone was detected only a few times. This chain links TRBV9 with TRBJ1-2; D may be TRBD1 (6 bases). The CDR3 length is 15 residues. V lost 3 bases, J lost 6 bases, and 18 bases lay in between. Germline V gene lookup returns CDR1 SGDLS and CDR2 YYNGEE. The CDR3 coding sequence is TGTGCCAGCAGCGAAAACAGGGTAGGATTGGATGGCTACACCTTC. This sequence encodes CASSENRVGLDGYTF.

The gene calls are TRBV7-9 and TRBJ2-7; maybe TRBD2 (5 bases). CDR1 is SEHNR, CDR2 FQNEAQ, per germline (reference sequence). CDR3 length: 14 residues. The V end was cut by 0 bases, the J end by 5 bases, with 11 bases between. CDR3 amino acids: CASSLAGSFNEQYF. For the CDR3, the DNA is TGTGCCAGCAGCTTAGCAGGGAGTTTCAACGAGCAGTACTTC.

This rearrangement joins TRBV6-1 to TRBJ2-7; no clear D gene. There are 14 residues in the CDR3. Per germline, CDR1 MNHNS and CDR2 SASEGT. V shed 7 bases and J shed 3 bases, with 16 bases lying between them. The CDR3 DNA sequence: TGTGCCAGCACCCCCTTAGTTACTTACTACGAGCAGTACTTC. Translation: CASTPLVTYYEQYF.

This clone was picked up a small number of times. The rearrangement links TRBV7-2 to TRBJ1-2; 10 bases line up with TRBD1. This CDR3 is built from 16 residues. V lost 6 bases to trimming and J lost 8 bases; unmatched junction nucleotides: 15. Germline V lookup: CDR1 SGHTA, CDR2 FQGNSA. The CDR3 DNA reads as TGTGCCAGCAGGCAGTCACTGGGACAGGGGCTAGAAGGCTACACCTTC. Translating it yields CASRQSLGQGLEGYTF.

The chain uses TRBV9 and TRBJ2-7; D tentatively fits TRBD1 or TRBD2 (5 bases each). CDR3 length: 14 residues. Germline V gives CDR1 SGDLS, CDR2 YYNGEE. The ends were cut back, 8 bases at V and 5 bases at J, with 20 bases in the middle. CDR3 in amino acids: CASGIGTLGNEQYF. The CDR3 DNA follows: TGTGCCAGTGGTATCGGGACCCTAGGGAACGAGCAGTACTTC.

This clone appeared a single time. The chain recombines TRBV5-4 with TRBJ2-7, with 11 positions matching TRBD1. The CDR3 runs 16 residues. The germline V gene has CDR1 SGHNT and CDR2 YYREEE (reference sequence). V dropped 4 bases and J dropped 4; count of bases not matched to a gene: 10. CDR3 nucleotides: TGTGCCAGCAGCGCTGGACAGGGGGCGAACTTGTACGAGCAGTACTTC. Protein product: CASSAGQGANLYEQYF.

The chain couples TRBV5-1 to TRBJ2-3, with unresolved D. In germline, CDR1 is SGHRS, CDR2 YFSETQ. The CDR3 runs 17 residues. Trimming shortened V by 0 bases and J by 1 base, and 15 bases separated the two germline ends. In DNA, the CDR3 is TGCGCCAGCAGCTTGGGTTCGGGTTTACCCCGCACAGATACGCAGTATTTT. Encoded protein: CASSLGSGLPRTDTQYF.

The sample holds one count of this clone. The CDR3 loop reads CASSTRTGSFYGYTF. In nucleotides, the CDR3 is TGTGCCAGTAGTACGCGGACAGGGAGTTTCTATGGCTACACCTTC. The chain uses TRBV19 and TRBJ1-2, with TRBD1 matching 8 bases. V shed 4 bases and J 4 bases; nucleotides not matched to a gene: 8. The CDR3 spans 15 residues. In germline, CDR1 is LNHDA, CDR2 SQIVND (reference sequence).

This clone occurred a few times. The rearrangement joins TRBV11-1 to TRBJ2-1, with TRBD1 matching over 8 bases. Germline V gene sequence: CDR1 SGHAT, CDR2 FQDESV (reference sequence). The trim removed 1 base at V and 8 bases at J, leaving 13 bases unmatched. The CDR3 consists of 17 residues. CDR3 DNA sequence: TGTGCCAGCAGCTTAGAATTTGGGCAGGGGGCTCACGATGAGCAGTTCTTC. Translating gives CASSLEFGQGAHDEQFF. The full variable domain, rest sourced from reference TRBV11-1 and TRBJ2-1, is EAEVAQSPRYKITEKSQAVAFWCDPISGHATLYWYRQILGQGPELLVQFQDESVVDDSQLPKDRFSAERLKGVDSTLKIQPAELGDSAMYLCASSLEFGQGAHDEQFFGPGTRLTVL.

The DNA for the CDR3 is TGCGCCAGCAGCCAAGAATTGTTAACTAGCAGAGGGGAGCTGTTTTTT. Translating gives CASSQELLTSRGELFF. The gene calls are TRBV4-3 and TRBJ2-2, with D maybe TRBD2 (6 bases). Germline lookup yields CDR1 LGHNA and CDR2 YSLEER. The CDR3 covers 16 residues. V lost 0 bases, J lost 8 bases, and 16 bases lay in between.

This clone was recorded only once. The gene calls are TRBV5-1 and TRBJ2-7; TRBD2 agrees at 9 bases. There are 12 residues in the CDR3. Looked up from germline, CDR1 is SGHRS and CDR2 is YFSETQ. V lost 5 bases and J lost 6; bases outside the gene matches: 3. The CDR3 protein is CASRPTSGEQYF. The DNA for the CDR3 is TGCGCCAGCAGGCCGACTAGCGGCGAGCAGTACTTC.